The 2 T cell receptor beta chains reported below all come from one sample, sequenced in a study of technical replicates of blood from a handful of donors. Profiled with immunoSEQ multiplex PCR; TCRdb holds only in-frame clones, not every one. The profile shows 40,000 to 55,000 clones, about 96% of them singletons. Source material: T cells isolated from PBMCs. The receptor source for this set is a human donor in good health.

The rearrangement joins TRBV20-1 to TRBJ2-7; D gene unclear. V shed 3 bases and J shed 5 bases, with 8 bases lying between them. The CDR3 sequence is 11 residues long. CDR1 is DFQATT and CDR2 is SNEGSKA in the germline V gene (reference sequence). DNA for the CDR3: TGCAGTGCTAGTAACGGTAACGAGCAGTACTTC. Amino acid sequence: CSASNGNEQYF.

The V call is TRBV6-5, the J call TRBJ2-3; perhaps TRBD2 as D (5 bases). CDR3 length equals 15 residues. V gave up 0 bases and J gave up 2 bases, with 9 bases separating them. From germline, CDR1 is MNHEY and CDR2 SVGAGI. The CDR3 loop is CASSYSPLVTDTQYF. The CDR3 coding sequence is TGTGCCAGCAGTTACTCTCCACTAGTCACAGATACGCAGTATTTT.